This TCR beta chain was sequenced in a study of regulatory T cells in long-lasting Graves disease. Study-level findings and limits: Analysis covered peripheral blood alone, not thyroid tissue.

Time point denoted: newly diagnosed GD, antithyroid drugs for less than 3 months. PBMCs provided the RNA from which the TCR library was made. TCR beta libraries were built with iRepertoire HTBI primers and Arm-PCR of CDR3 regions. Each CDR3 protein gets one entry after TCRdb re-called the multiplex PCR reads with MiXCR. The data hold a few hundred thousand distinct CDR3 sequences, with over 9.5% observed a single time. Points on this clonotype: Its antigen remains unknown.

V shed 3 bases, J shed 8 bases, and the junction held 9 bases outside the gene matches. The CDR3 is 15 amino acids. CDR1 and CDR2 (germline): SGHNT, YYREEE (reference sequence). These same records also appear under a second study, on T cells in Graves' hyperthyroidism and ophthalmopathy. That study adds: Hyperthyroidism patients were newly diagnosed, had disease duration under 2 months, and were aged 18 to 65 years. HTBI primers drove first-round RT-PCR of the TCR CDR3.

V usage is TRBV5-4 and J usage is TRBJ2-1; TRBD2 matches 9 bases. The TCR originated in a woman younger than 35 with Graves disease. The sample here was peripheral blood mononuclear cells (PBMCs), taken at new diagnosis, from a patient treated with antithyroid drugs. CDR3 sequence: CASSSVAGDFYEQFF. The CDR3, as DNA: TGTGCCAGCAGCTCCGTAGCGGGAGATTTTTATGAGCAGTTCTTC.